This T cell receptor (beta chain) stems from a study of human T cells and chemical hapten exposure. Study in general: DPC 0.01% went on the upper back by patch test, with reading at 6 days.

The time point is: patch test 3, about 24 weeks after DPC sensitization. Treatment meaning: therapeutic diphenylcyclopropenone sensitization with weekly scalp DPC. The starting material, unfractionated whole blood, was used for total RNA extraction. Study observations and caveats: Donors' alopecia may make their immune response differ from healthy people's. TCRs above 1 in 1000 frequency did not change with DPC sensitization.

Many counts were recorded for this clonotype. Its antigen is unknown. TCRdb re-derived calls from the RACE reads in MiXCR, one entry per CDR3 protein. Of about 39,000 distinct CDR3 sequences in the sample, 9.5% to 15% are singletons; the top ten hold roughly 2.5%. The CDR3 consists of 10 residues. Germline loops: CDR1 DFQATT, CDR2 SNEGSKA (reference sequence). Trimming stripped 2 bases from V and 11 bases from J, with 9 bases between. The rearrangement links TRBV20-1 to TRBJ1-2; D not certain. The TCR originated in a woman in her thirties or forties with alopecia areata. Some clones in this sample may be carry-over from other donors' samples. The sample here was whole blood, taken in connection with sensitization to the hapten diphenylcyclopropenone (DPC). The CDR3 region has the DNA TGCAGTGCTAGACATGCCGAGTACACCTTC. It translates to CSARHAEYTF.